This TCR beta chain was observed in a study of blood T cell repertoires in COVID-19. Overall study: In each case, the material was cDNA or gDNA derived from T cells, B-cell-depleted T cells, or PBMCs.

Germline V gene sequence: CDR1 SGHNT, CDR2 YENEEA. V shed 5 bases and J shed 4 bases, with 14 bases lying between them. This CDR3 is 15 amino acids long. Per the original methods: Counts of nucleated cells, estimated from reference gene primer amplification, were obtained. The repertoire was sequenced with immunoSEQ multiplex PCR; TCRdb's copy has only in-frame clones and lacks some. D and trimming were read from the DNA, whereas the V and J calls and clone size are those reported in that table. The table has about 190,000 clones, approximately 80% seen once. This clonotype was sampled from a man aged 45 to 65 who had recovered from COVID-19. Input material: peripheral blood. J is TRBJ2-2 and V is TRBV11-3; perhaps TRBD2 as D (5 bases). The CDR3 coding sequence is TGTGCCAGCAGCCAATCTAGCTCCCCCACCGGGGAGCTGTTTTTT. The encoded protein is CASSQSSSPTGELFF.